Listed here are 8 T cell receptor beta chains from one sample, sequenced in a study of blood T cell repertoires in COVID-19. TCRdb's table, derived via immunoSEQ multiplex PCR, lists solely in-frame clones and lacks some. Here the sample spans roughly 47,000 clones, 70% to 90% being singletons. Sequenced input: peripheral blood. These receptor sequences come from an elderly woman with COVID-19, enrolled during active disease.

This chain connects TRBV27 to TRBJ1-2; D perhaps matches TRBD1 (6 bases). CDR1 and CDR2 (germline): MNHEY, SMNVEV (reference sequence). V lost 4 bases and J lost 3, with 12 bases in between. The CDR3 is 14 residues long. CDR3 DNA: TGTGCCAGCAGTTACAAGGCAGGGGACTATGGCTACACCTTC. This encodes CASSYKAGDYGYTF.

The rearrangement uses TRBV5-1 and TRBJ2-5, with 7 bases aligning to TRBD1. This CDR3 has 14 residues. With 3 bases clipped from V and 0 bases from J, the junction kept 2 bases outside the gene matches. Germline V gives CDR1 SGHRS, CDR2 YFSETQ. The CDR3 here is CASSSGQYQETQYF. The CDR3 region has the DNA TGCGCCAGCAGCTCGGGACAGTACCAAGAGACCCAGTACTTC.

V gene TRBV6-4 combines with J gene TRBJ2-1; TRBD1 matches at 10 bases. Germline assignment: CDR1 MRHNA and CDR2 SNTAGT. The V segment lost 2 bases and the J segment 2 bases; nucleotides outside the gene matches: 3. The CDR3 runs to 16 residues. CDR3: CASSDGTGDPYNEQFF. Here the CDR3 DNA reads TGTGCCAGCAGTGACGGGACAGGGGATCCCTACAATGAGCAGTTCTTC.

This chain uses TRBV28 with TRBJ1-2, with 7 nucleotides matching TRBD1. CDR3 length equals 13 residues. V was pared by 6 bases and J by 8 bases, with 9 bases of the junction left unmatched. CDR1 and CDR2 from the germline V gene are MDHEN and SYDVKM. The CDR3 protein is CASRRGGTKGYTF. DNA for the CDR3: TGTGCCAGCAGGAGAGGGGGCACAAAAGGCTACACCTTC.

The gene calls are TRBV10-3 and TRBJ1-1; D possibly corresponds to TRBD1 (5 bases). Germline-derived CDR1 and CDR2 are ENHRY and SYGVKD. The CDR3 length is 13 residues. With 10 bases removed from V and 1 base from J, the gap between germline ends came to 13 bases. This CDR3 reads CATDSSGNTEAFF. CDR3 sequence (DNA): TGTGCCACCGACAGTTCGGGGAACACTGAAGCTTTCTTT.

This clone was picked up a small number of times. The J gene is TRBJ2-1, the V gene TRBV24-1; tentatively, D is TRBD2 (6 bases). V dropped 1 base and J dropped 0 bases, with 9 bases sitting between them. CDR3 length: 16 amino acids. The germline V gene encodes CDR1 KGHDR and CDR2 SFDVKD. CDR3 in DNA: TGTGCCACCAGTGATTTCTGGGGGGACTCCTACAATGAGCAGTTCTTC. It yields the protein CATSDFWGDSYNEQFF.

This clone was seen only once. The CDR3 loop reads CASSFRRSAYEQYF. CDR3 sequence (DNA): TGTGCCAGCAGTTTCCGGAGGTCGGCCTACGAGCAGTACTTC. The rearrangement joins TRBV28 to TRBJ2-7, with D maybe TRBD2 (5 bases). V was shortened by 3 bases and J by 2 bases, with 11 bases between the two germline ends. CDR3 length: 14 residues. CDR1 and CDR2 from the germline V gene are MDHEN and SYDVKM.

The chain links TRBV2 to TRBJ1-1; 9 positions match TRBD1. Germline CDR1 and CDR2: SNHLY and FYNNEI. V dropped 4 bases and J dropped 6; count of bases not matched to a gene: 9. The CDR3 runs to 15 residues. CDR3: CASSGTDRGGAEAFF. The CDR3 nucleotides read TGTGCCAGCAGTGGAACGGACAGGGGAGGTGCTGAAGCTTTCTTT.